The T cell receptor beta chain under discussion was sequenced for a study of blood T cell repertoires in COVID-19. Study summary: The study drew acute and convalescent COVID-19 samples from the United States, Italy and Spain. PBMCs, B-cell-depleted T cells, or T cells provided the cDNA or gDNA that made up the material.

There are 15 residues in the CDR3. The junction had 7 bases not matched to a gene; V was cut back by 6 bases and J by 1 base. In germline, CDR1 is MNHEY, CDR2 SVGAGI. The authors' processing: Researchers report that nucleated cell counts were estimated from reference gene primer amplification. TCRdb's copy holds only in-frame clones and misses some; the assay was immunoSEQ multiplex PCR. V and J calls and clone size are copied from that table; D and trimming were computed from the DNA. The sample consists of about 320,000 clones, roughly 85% of them appearing once. The genes are TRBV6-5 and TRBJ1-1; 8 bases are shared with TRBD1. This TCR was sampled from a human donor in a cohort sampled during active COVID-19. What was sequenced was peripheral blood. The CDR3, as DNA: TGTGCCAGCAGCCCCGGACAGGGTCCGAACACTGAAGCTTTCTTT. Translating gives CASSPGQGPNTEAFF.